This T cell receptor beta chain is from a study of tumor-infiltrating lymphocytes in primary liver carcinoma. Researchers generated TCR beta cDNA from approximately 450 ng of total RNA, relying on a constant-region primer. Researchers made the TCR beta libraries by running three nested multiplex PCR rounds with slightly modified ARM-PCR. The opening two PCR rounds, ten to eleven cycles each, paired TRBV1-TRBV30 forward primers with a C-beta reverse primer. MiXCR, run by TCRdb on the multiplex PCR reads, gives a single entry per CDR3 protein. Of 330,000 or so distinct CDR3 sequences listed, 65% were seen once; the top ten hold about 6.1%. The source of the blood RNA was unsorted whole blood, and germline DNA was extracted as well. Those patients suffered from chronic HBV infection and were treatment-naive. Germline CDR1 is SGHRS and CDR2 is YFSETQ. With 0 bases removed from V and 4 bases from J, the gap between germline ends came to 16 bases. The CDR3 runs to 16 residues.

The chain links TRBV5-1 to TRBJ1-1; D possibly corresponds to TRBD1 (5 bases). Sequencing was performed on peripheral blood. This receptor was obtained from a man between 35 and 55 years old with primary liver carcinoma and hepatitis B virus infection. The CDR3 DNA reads TGCGCCAGCAGCTTGGCCTTACCGTCGACAGCCACTGAAGCTTTCTTT. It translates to CASSLALPSTATEAFF.